This T cell receptor (beta chain) was captured by sequencing in a study of blood T cells in healthy people across ages. The study's findings and limits: There were more naive CD4+ cells and higher diversity in long-lived donors than in aged donors. Possibly confounding the expanded clonotype changes was the fact that donor CMV status was unknown.

Germline loops: CDR1 MNHEY, CDR2 SVGAGI. The CDR3 contains 12 residues. With 4 bases removed from V and 9 bases from J, the gap between germline ends came to 10 bases. This clonotype was recorded at least ten times. Its antigen remains unknown. Through a sample-barcoded 5' primer and a J-beta primer mix, a second PCR was run for roughly 7 to 12 cycles. TCRdb passed the 5' RACE reads through MiXCR, listing each CDR3 protein once. The sample shows around 1.7 million distinct CDR3 sequences, 28% of them seen only once. Each sample gave at least 6 million isolated PBMCs. The receptor was derived from a woman aged 25-40 years in good health. This rearrangement joins TRBV6-5 to TRBJ1-5; D ambiguous. The sample consisted of blood. CDR3 DNA sequence: TGTGCCAGCAGTTTGGGGTTTGGGCCCCAGCATTTT. Its translation: CASSLGFGPQHF.